This T cell receptor beta chain was sequenced for a study of OX40 agonist ivuxolimab in advanced cancers. Notes on the research overall: Ivuxolimab was an agonistic, fully human IgG2 monoclonal antibody directed against OX40 (CD134), a costimulatory receptor. Intravenous ivuxolimab was administered to patients every 2 weeks at six dose levels: 0.01, 0.1, 0.3, 1.5, 3 and 10 mg/kg. Of the 50 to 55 dose-escalation patients, hepatocellular carcinoma was present in approximately 20, melanoma in roughly 15, renal cell carcinoma in 9 and head and neck cancer in 9. In the dose-escalation cohort, nearly 85% of patients were male, and the mean age was approximately 60 years with a range of roughly 20 to 85. Patients were allowed to have had prior anti-PD-1, anti-PD-L1 or anti-CTLA-4 therapy, and approximately 40% of the dose-escalation patients had previously received checkpoint inhibitors. Three dose-escalation patients achieved partial responses, one with hepatocellular carcinoma and two with cutaneous melanoma. The purpose of peripheral TCRbeta sequencing was to test whether ivuxolimab changed TCR sequence diversity and led to clonal T-cell expansion. The monotherapy dose-escalation portion (N ≈ 52 patients) of the phase I ivuxolimab trial is reported in the paper. Study-wide conclusions, independent of this receptor: The antigen specificity of the peripheral T cells that underwent clonal expansion was not determined. Partial responders in the 0.1-3.0 mg/kg groups had among the lowest normalized peripheral clonal expansion, especially among CD8+ T cells. At doses of 0.1 to 3.0 mg/kg, clonal expansion of both CD4+ and CD8+ blood T cells was observed from baseline to week 6. After ivuxolimab, more expanded clones were found on average in CD8+ T cells than in CD4+ T cells. Low levels of normalized T-cell clonal expansion were also seen in some nonresponding patients.

Genomic DNA was isolated from the sorted cells so that the TCRbeta CDR3 region could be sequenced. The immunoSEQ Assay was used for sequencing of TCRbeta CDR3 regions. In its TCRdb copy, this immuneACCESS table keeps in-frame sequences only and misses some clones. Where compared with another copy, unresolved V genes explain less than half of these, and the others have no known cause. The sample table holds 90,000 to 150,000 clones, of which roughly nine tenths were seen once. About 0.55% of the sample goes to the ten largest clones. Patients with a history of autoimmune disease or receiving systemic immunosuppression were excluded from the trial. Peripheral blood for TCR sequencing was collected from all dose cohorts at baseline, on cycle 4 day 1, and on cycle 7 day 1. The samples were taken from a phase I, first-in-human, multicenter, open-label dose-escalation trial of ivuxolimab. The trial enrolled adults with locally advanced or metastatic head and neck squamous cell, hepatocellular, melanoma or renal cell carcinoma. Before TCR sequencing, CD4+ T cells and CD8+ T cells from peripheral blood were sorted into separate populations.

Its CDR3 holds 12 amino acids, cysteine through phenylalanine. Only the CDR3 portion is preserved as DNA: 36 bases, with reading frame beginning at the first base. CDR1 and CDR2, looked up from the germline V gene (reference sequence), are SEHNR and FQNEAQ. V was cut back by 3 bases and J by 7 bases, leaving a gap of 7 bases between them. In this sample, this clone turned up a few times. Its antigen target is currently unknown. There are no base qualities to consult, and no much larger clone falls within one base. The TCR originated in an adult with an advanced solid tumor such as melanoma, head and neck, liver or kidney cancer. The sequences come from CD4+ or CD8+ T cells sorted from blood, collected in a trial of the OX40 agonist ivuxolimab. This receptor chain uses TRBV7-9 and TRBJ1-5; the D gene is unclear. The encoded CDR3 is CASSLQEQPQHF. At the DNA level, the sequence is TGTGCCAGCAGCTTGCAGGAACAGCCCCAGCATTTT.